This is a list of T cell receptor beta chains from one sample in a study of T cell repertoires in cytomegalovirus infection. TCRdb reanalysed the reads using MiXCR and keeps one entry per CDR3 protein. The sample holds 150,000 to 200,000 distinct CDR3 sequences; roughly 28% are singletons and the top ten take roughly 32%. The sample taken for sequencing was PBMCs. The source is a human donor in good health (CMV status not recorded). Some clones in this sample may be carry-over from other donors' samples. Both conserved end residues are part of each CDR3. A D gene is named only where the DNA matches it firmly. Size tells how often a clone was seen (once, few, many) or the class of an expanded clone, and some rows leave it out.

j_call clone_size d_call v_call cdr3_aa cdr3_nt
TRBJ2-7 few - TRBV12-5 CASGLVLYEQYF TGTGCTAGTGGTTTGGTACTCTACGAGCAGTACTTC
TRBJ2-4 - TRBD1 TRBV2 CAFRDRGNTLAKNIQYF TGTGCCTTCCGGGACAGGGGAAATACCCTAGCCAAAAACATTCAGTACTTC
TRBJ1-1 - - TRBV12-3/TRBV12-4 CASSFEAKTEAFF TGTGCCAGCAGTTTCGAAGCCAAGACTGAAGCTTTCTTT
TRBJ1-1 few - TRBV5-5 CASSSRDAKGAEAFF TGTGCCAGCAGCTCTAGGGACGCCAAAGGCGCTGAAGCTTTCTTT
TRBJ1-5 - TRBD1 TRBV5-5 CASRSGTGEGQPQHF TGTGCCAGCAGATCCGGGACAGGGGAAGGACAGCCCCAGCATTTT
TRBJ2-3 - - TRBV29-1 CSILGREGTDTQYF TGCAGCATTTTAGGACGAGAAGGCACAGATACGCAGTATTTT
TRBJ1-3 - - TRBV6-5 CASSYLGAYGNTIYF TGTGCCAGCAGTTACTTGGGGGCATATGGAAACACCATATATTTT
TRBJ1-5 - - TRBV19 CASSEREGGRNQPQHF TGTGCCAGTAGTGAAAGGGAAGGGGGGAGGAATCAGCCCCAGCATTTT
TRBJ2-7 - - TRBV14 CASSQLGSGDEQYF TGTGCCAGCAGCCAACTAGGTTCCGGGGACGAGCAGTACTTC
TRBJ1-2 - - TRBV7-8 CASSNTGTEWKIEGYTF TGTGCCAGCAGCAATACCGGGACTGAGTGGAAGATTGAAGGCTACACCTTC
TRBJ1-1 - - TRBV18 CASSIKSGRNTEAFF TGTGCCAGCTCCATCAAATCAGGTAGGAACACTGAAGCTTTCTTT
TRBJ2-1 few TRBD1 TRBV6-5 CASSYEGQYNEQFF TGTGCCAGCAGTTACGAGGGACAGTACAATGAGCAGTTCTTC
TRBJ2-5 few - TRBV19 CASSLAGARETQYF TGTGCCAGTAGTCTCGCGGGGGCGAGGGAGACCCAGTACTTC
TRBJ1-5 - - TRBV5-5 CASSLNGQNNQPQHF TGTGCCAGCAGCTTGAACGGGCAGAACAATCAGCCCCAGCATTTT
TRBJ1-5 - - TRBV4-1 CASSQDRILEPQHF TGCGCCAGCAGCCAAGATAGGATTCTGGAGCCCCAGCATTTT
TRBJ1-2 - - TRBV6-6 CASRLGLKNYGYTF TGTGCCAGCAGGCTCGGACTGAAGAACTATGGCTACACCTTC
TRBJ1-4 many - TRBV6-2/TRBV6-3 CASSYDSGPATNEKLFF TGTGCCAGCAGTTACGACTCGGGACCTGCAACTAATGAAAAACTGTTTTTT
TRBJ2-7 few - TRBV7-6 CASAGTVVGEQYF TGTGCCAGCGCGGGGACAGTGGTGGGCGAGCAGTACTTC
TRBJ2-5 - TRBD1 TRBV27 CASSLDRGRSETQYF TGTGCCAGCAGTTTAGACAGGGGAAGGTCGGAGACCCAGTACTTC
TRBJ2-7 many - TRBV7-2 CASSLGQGRSYEQYF TGTGCCAGCAGCTTAGGGCAGGGACGCTCCTACGAGCAGTACTTC
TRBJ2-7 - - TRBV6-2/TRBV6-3 CASSYVAGNYEQYF TGTGCCAGCAGTTACGTGGCGGGGAACTACGAGCAGTACTTC
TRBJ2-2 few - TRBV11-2 CASSLLALARGGELFF TGTGCCAGCAGCTTGCTCGCCCTAGCGAGGGGCGGGGAGCTGTTTTTT
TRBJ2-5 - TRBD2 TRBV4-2 CASSQETSGGVETQYF TGTGCCAGCAGCCAAGAGACTAGCGGGGGGGTGGAGACCCAGTACTTC